The next 7 T cell receptor beta chains were all read from a single sample in a study of T-cell memory formation after mild COVID-19. TCRdb re-called the 5' RACE reads through MiXCR, storing one row per CDR3 protein. The sample has around 90,000 distinct CDR3 sequences, 10% to 15% seen once. Sequencing used PBMCs or a T cell subset sorted from them (not recorded which). These receptors all stem from an adult woman who had mild COVID-19 (a few samples of this study predate the infection). Cell type and time point are not known.

This clonotype has more than one count but fewer than ten. The chain uses TRBV7-9 and TRBJ1-1; D uncertain. Between the trimmed V and J ends, which lost 1 base and 3 bases, there was a span of 12 bases. There are 15 residues in the CDR3. Germline V gives CDR1 SEHNR, CDR2 FQNEAQ (reference sequence). The CDR3 reads CASSLVSAQDTEAFF. The CDR3, as DNA: TGTGCCAGCAGCTTAGTATCCGCCCAGGACACTGAAGCTTTCTTT. Filled out from reference TRBV7-9 and TRBJ1-1, the complete variable domain reads DTGVSQNPRHKITKRGQNVTFRCDPISEHNRLYWYRQTLGQGPEFLTYFQNEAQLEKSRLLSDRFSAERPKGSFSTLEIQRTEQGDSAMYLCASSLVSAQDTEAFFGQGTRLTVV.

The V and J genes are TRBV15 and TRBJ2-3; TRBD2 matches 9 bases. In germline, CDR1 is LNHNV, CDR2 YYDKDF (reference sequence). Trimming cost V 0 bases and J 7 bases; bases outside gene matches: 8. This CDR3 region has 16 residues. The CDR3 DNA reads TGTGCCACCAGCAGAGATAGAGCGGGAGGCCTTAATACGCAGTATTTT. The encoded protein is CATSRDRAGGLNTQYF. The full variable domain, with the rest looked up from reference TRBV15 and TRBJ2-3, is DAMVIQNPRYQVTQFGKPVTLSCSQTLNHNVMYWYQQKSSQAPKLLFHYYDKDFNNEADTPDNFQSRRPNTSFCFLDIRSPGLGDTAMYLCATSRDRAGGLNTQYFGPGTRLTVL.

The chain uses TRBV11-2 and TRBJ1-5; D is ambiguous. The CDR3 contains 16 residues. Trimming left V 2 bases short and J 3 bases short, with 14 bases between. Germline loops: CDR1 SGHAT, CDR2 FQNNGV. In nucleotides, the CDR3 is TGTGCCAGCAGCTTACACGGTTCGGGGATCAATCAGCCCCAGCATTTT. Its protein is CASSLHGSGINQPQHF.

This rearrangement joins TRBV6-5 to TRBJ2-3; D is ambiguous. Germline V gene lookup returns CDR1 MNHEY and CDR2 SVGAGI. V was cut by 6 bases and J by 2 bases, with 18 bases left in between. The CDR3 has 16 amino acids. CDR3: CASRRLGGLVTDTQYF. CDR3 in DNA: TGTGCCAGCAGACGCCTAGGCGGCCTTGTCACAGATACGCAGTATTTT.

The table lists this clonotype with a few counts. Here the CDR3 reads CATGGYNEQFF. The DNA for the CDR3 is TGTGCCACAGGGGGCTACAATGAGCAGTTCTTC. V usage is TRBV12-3 or TRBV12-4 and J usage is TRBJ2-1, with TRBD1 matching 7 bases. The CDR3 loop spans 11 amino acids. Trimming removed 10 bases from V and 3 bases from J; junction bases left unmatched: 0.

This clonotype was seen at least ten times. CDR3 nucleotide sequence: TGTGCCAGCAGCCCGAGCCGGGACCCGTTATACGAGCAGTACTTC. Translated, it gives CASSPSRDPLYEQYF. This chain links TRBV9 with TRBJ2-7; D is possibly TRBD1 or TRBD2 (5 bases each). The germline gives CDR1 SGDLS, CDR2 YYNGEE. Trimming removed 4 bases at V and 4 bases at J, with 18 bases between. There are 15 residues in the CDR3.

In this sample, this clonotype turned up many times. This chain links TRBV12-3 or TRBV12-4 with TRBJ2-1; D call uncertain. The V and J ends lost 4 bases and 6 bases respectively, with 7 bases between them. The CDR3 runs 12 residues. The CDR3, as DNA: TGTGCCAGCAGTTGGCCGCGCAATGAGCAGTTCTTC. Amino acid sequence: CASSWPRNEQFF.